These 4 T cell receptor beta chains were all obtained from the same sample, sequenced in a study of blood T cell repertoires in COVID-19. TCRdb keeps only in-frame clones here, not all; method: immunoSEQ multiplex PCR. The sample holds a few hundred thousand clones, 88% seen once. The material sequenced was peripheral blood. These TCRs come from a man between 18 and 29 years old with active or convalescent COVID-19.

V is TRBV2 and J is TRBJ1-2; no clear D. Trimming cost V 4 bases and J 0 bases, with 12 bases left between them. The germline V gene has CDR1 SNHLY and CDR2 FYNNEI. This CDR3 spans 15 amino acids. The CDR3 loop reads CASSVSQATNYGYTF. CDR3 nucleotides: TGTGCCAGCAGTGTTAGTCAGGCGACTAACTATGGCTACACCTTC.

This chain uses TRBV19 with TRBJ1-1, with 7 nucleotides matching TRBD1. The germline gives CDR1 LNHDA, CDR2 SQIVND (reference sequence). V shed 2 bases, J shed 6 bases, and the junction held 6 bases outside the gene matches. The CDR3 runs to 14 residues. The CDR3 bases are TGTGCCAGTAGTATATCGACAGGGTCGTCTGAAGCTTTCTTT. Its protein is CASSISTGSSEAFF.

This clone has only one observation. The rearrangement links TRBV6-5 to TRBJ1-1; D might be TRBD1 (5 bases). Germline CDR1 and CDR2: MNHEY and SVGAGI. V dropped 0 bases and J dropped 5 bases, with 16 bases sitting between them. This CDR3 is 16 amino acids long. CDR3 DNA sequence: TGTGCCAGCAGTTACTCGGGGCAGGGTGGGCTGACTGAAGCTTTCTTT. Encoded protein: CASSYSGQGGLTEAFF.

The rearrangement uses TRBV6-5 and TRBJ1-2, with D possibly TRBD1 on 6 matching bases. V was pared by 5 bases and J by 6 bases, with 10 bases between. Germline values: CDR1 MNHEY, CDR2 SVGAGI. The CDR3 spans 12 residues. CDR3 bases: TGTGCCAGCAGTCCCCCAGGGGATGGCTACACCTTC. This translates into CASSPPGDGYTF.